This T cell receptor (beta chain) was retrieved from a study of CD4 T cells in relation to SARS-CoV-2 and coronaviruses. About the study: TCR beta CDR3s were sequenced after approximately ten-day antigen culture of PBMCs.

Germline assignment: CDR1 KGHDR and CDR2 SFDVKD. The CDR3 is made up of 15 amino acids. V was pared by 5 bases and J by 3 bases, with 6 bases of the junction left unmatched. Measured with immunoSEQ multiplex PCR; TCRdb has only the in-frame clones, and not every one. The table shows about 18,000 clones, with roughly 80% occurring only once. By sample fraction, this clone is large (0.1 to 1%). The antigen remains undetermined. Unexposed donor CD4+ T cells date from 2011-2018, before the COVID-19 pandemic. After approximately ten days of culture, CD4+ T cells were isolated. Testing used SARS-CoV-2 S/N and four cold-coronavirus spikes on unexposed-donor CD4+ T cells, cells permitting. Approximately 2 million PBMCs per well were cultured with approximately 9.5 IU/ml IL-2. Half the medium was replaced with IL-2 medium on days 3 and 7.

V usage is TRBV24-1 and J usage is TRBJ2-1; TRBD2 matches 7 bases. Sequenced: CD4+ T cells from PBMCs, cultured in vitro. The receptor was derived from a human donor in good health. The CDR3 DNA sequence: TGTGCCACCAGTGCGAGACGGGACTACTACAATGAGCAGTTCTTC. Residues: CATSARRDYYNEQFF.